The clone carrying this TCR beta chain occurred a few times. TCRdb re-analysed the 5' RACE reads in MiXCR, keeping a single row per CDR3 protein. Found here are 250,000 to 300,000 distinct CDR3 sequences, approximately 8.3% of them singletons; the top ten hold approximately 3%. With 4 bases clipped from V and 6 bases from J, the junction kept 8 bases outside the gene matches. Germline values: CDR1 SEHNR, CDR2 FQNEAQ (reference sequence). CDR3 length: 15 residues. This entry is derived from a study of identical twins. The data were also submitted as part of a second study, on yellow fever vaccine responses in identical twins.

The sequencing sample was made of CD8+ T cells sorted from blood. This receptor was obtained from a woman younger than 35 in good health. The chain has TRBV7-9 and TRBJ2-7; 11 nucleotides align to TRBD1. This CDR3 reads CASSSPGQGEVEQYF. The CDR3 DNA follows: TGTGCCAGCAGCTCTCCGGGACAGGGGGAAGTCGAGCAGTACTTC.